These T cell receptor beta chains were read from a single sample in a study of T cell changes during pregnancy in multiple sclerosis. The table came from immunoSEQ multiplex PCR; TCRdb's copy has only in-frame clones and leaves some out. Of about 75,000 clones listed, 75% to 95% are singletons. The sequenced sample was CD4+ T cells from peripheral blood mononuclear cells, obtained before pregnancy. The receptors come from a female donor with multiple sclerosis, enrolled in a pregnancy study. CDR3s include the opening cysteine and the closing phenylalanine or tryptophan. The order of the fields is J gene, V gene, CDR3 length, CDR3 protein.

>TRBJ1-5|TRBV7-2|17
CASSPRGRAGGIQPQHF
>TRBJ2-5|TRBV9|13
CASSVQSKETQYF
>TRBJ1-4|TRBV5-4|15
CASSSSTDTNEKLFF
>TRBJ2-3|TRBV30|14
CAWRRKTSTDTQYF
>TRBJ1-1|TRBV7-9|15
CASSPVTGANTEAFF
>TRBJ2-7|TRBV11-2|16
CASSSYRGKRNYEQYF
>TRBJ1-1|TRBV5-4|13
CASSPQGTTEAFF
>TRBJ2-7|TRBV6-1|14
CASSVDRGTYEQYF
>TRBJ2-1|TRBV7-2|12
CASSTRTSEQFF
>TRBJ2-7|TRBV10-3|15
CAISEFWDRPAEQYF
>TRBJ2-5|TRBV27|14
CASSFAGSVETQYF
>TRBJ1-2|TRBV5-1|17
CASSLHTSGNSNYGYTF
>TRBJ2-7|TRBV30|13
CAWSVQGTGEQYF
>TRBJ2-3|TRBV27|16
CASSPRLAGSTDTQYF
>TRBJ1-6|TRBV27|14
CASQDPTVRSPLHF
>TRBJ1-2|TRBV4-1|16
CASSQPQIRVDYGYTF
>TRBJ2-3|TRBV7-9|15
CASSLVAGSTDTQYF
>TRBJ2-7|TRBV5-1|14
CASSLGPEGYEQYF
>TRBJ2-6|TRBV7-3|19
CASSQRPAVSYSGANVLTF
>TRBJ1-5|TRBV9|14
CASRRALSNQPQHF
>TRBJ1-6|TRBV19|14
CASRSRGDNSPLHF
>TRBJ2-1|TRBV30|11
CAWSRSGEQFF